This T cell receptor beta chain appears in the sequencing data of a study of cytomegalovirus exposure and HLA in healthy donors. Findings of the study overall: Reports described diagnosis of cytomegalovirus status by the classifier as highly specific and sensitive. As a later analysis showed, a missense DCLRE1C variant was linked to trimming of TCR beta V- and J-genes.

A word on this clone: The antigen is unknown.

PCR amplification relied on 60 Vbeta primers (plus 13 Jbeta primers). Assay used: immunoSEQ multiplex PCR; TCRdb lists only in-frame clones, some missing. The profile shows about 130,000 clones, under 80% of them singletons. Germline V CDR1 and CDR2: GTSNPN, SVGIG (reference sequence). The CDR3 covers 13 residues. The V end lost 4 bases, the J end lost 0 bases, and 7 bases lay between the germline ends. The sequence was obtained from a woman aged 55-69 years in good health and CMV-seropositive. This sequence joins TRBV30 and TRBJ1-5; perhaps TRBD1 as D (5 bases). Input material: PBMCs. CDR3 coding DNA: TGTGCCTGGACAAGGGGTAGCAATCAGCCCCAGCATTTT. It translates to CAWTRGSNQPQHF.